These 29 T cell receptor beta chains were sequenced from one sample in a study of regulatory T cells in long-lasting Graves disease (dated by TCRdb to the early 2020s). The library was built by means of multiplex PCR. TCRdb records Illumina HiSeq 4000 as the sequencer. TCR beta libraries were built with iRepertoire HTBI primers and Arm-PCR amplification of CDR3 regions. TCRdb cleaned the public reads at Q25 with fastp, built clones with MiXCR and kept in-frame beta chains. Rows with one shared CDR3 protein collapse into an entry with the most common genes and DNA. The sample table lists around 400,000 distinct CDR3 sequences, 21% of them with a count of one. The ten largest clones take up approximately 14% of the sample. The meaning of the sample's time point label: persistent/refractory GD, antithyroid drugs over 5 years with positive TRAb. For both TCR sequencing and RNA sequencing, RNA was extracted from PBMCs using TRIzol.

The sequencing used peripheral blood mononuclear cells (PBMCs), collected when the disease was refractory, from a patient treated with antithyroid drugs. All receptors derive from a female donor with Graves disease.

This clonotype has a count of ten or more. This rearrangement joins TRBV2 to TRBJ1-2, with D possibly TRBD1 on 5 matching bases. V was cut by 6 bases and J by 0 bases, with 14 bases left in between. Germline values: CDR1 SNHLY, CDR2 FYNNEI. The CDR3 spans 15 residues. The CDR3 spells CASRGVGETNYGYTF. The CDR3 DNA follows: TGTGCCAGCAGAGGGGTGGGGGAGACTAACTATGGCTACACCTTC.

Only a few counts were recorded for this clonotype. The gene calls are TRBV15 and TRBJ2-6; D call uncertain. V dropped 2 bases and J dropped 6 bases, with 5 bases sitting between them. Per the germline V gene, CDR1 is LNHNV and CDR2 is YYDKDF (reference sequence). CDR3 length: 13 amino acids. The CDR3 loop is CATSRSVANVLTF. CDR3 DNA: TGTGCCACCAGCAGAAGTGTGGCCAACGTCCTGACTTTC.

The gene calls are TRBV19 and TRBJ2-2; D not resolved. Germline V CDR1 and CDR2: LNHDA, SQIVND (reference sequence). The CDR3 runs to 15 residues. The V gene lost 1 base and the J gene lost 1 base, with 7 bases spanning the gap. Here the CDR3 reads CASSIARGNTGELFF. CDR3 bases: TGTGCCAGTAGTATAGCCAGAGGGAACACCGGGGAGCTGTTTTTT.

This clonotype was recorded many times. This rearrangement joins TRBV6-1 to TRBJ1-2; D gene uncertain. V shed 7 bases and J shed 2 bases, with 17 bases lying between them. The CDR3 runs to 15 residues. The V gene's germline CDR1 is MNHNS and CDR2 SASEGT. CDR3 in DNA: TGTGCCAGCACTGGCGACGGCAAAGGCAACTATGGCTACACCTTC. The encoded protein is CASTGDGKGNYGYTF.

Notes on this clonotype: Just one base apart from a much larger clone, this may be a read error. V gene TRBV6-5 combines with J gene TRBJ1-2; a possible D gene is TRBD1 (5 bases). Per the germline V gene, CDR1 is MNHEY and CDR2 is SVGAGI. The CDR3 is made up of 15 amino acids. Deletions cut 0 bases from V and 7 bases from J, with 15 bases between. CDR3 coding DNA: TGTGCCAGCAGTTACTCGGAGGGGCGGGTCGGTGGCTACACCTTC. Its translation: CASSYSEGRVGGYTF.

The J gene is TRBJ1-6, the V gene TRBV7-3; 10 bases fit TRBD1. This CDR3 comprises 14 residues. Trimming at V came to 7 bases and at J to 16 bases, leaving 13 bases not matched to a gene. Germline V CDR1 and CDR2: SGHTA, FQGTGA. The CDR3 sequence: CASILRRDRGSLHF. The CDR3, as DNA: TGTGCCAGCATCCTTAGGAGGGACAGGGGATCTCTCCACTTT.

The CDR3 region has the DNA TGTGCCAGCAGCTTAACCGGGACTAGCGGGCCGAGCTCCTACAATGAGCAGTTCTTC. Its protein product is CASSLTGTSGPSSYNEQFF. V and J are TRBV7-3 and TRBJ2-1; TRBD2 matches at 12 bases. The V segment lost 0 bases and the J segment 0 bases; nucleotides outside the gene matches: 6. The CDR3 loop spans 19 amino acids. Germline CDR1 SGHTA, CDR2 FQGTGA.

This clonotype has a handful of counts. The gene calls are TRBV29-1 and TRBJ1-1, with 8 bases lining up with TRBD1. With V trimmed by 6 bases and J by 6 bases, 9 bases remained unmatched. Germline values: CDR1 SQVTM, CDR2 ANQGSEA. The CDR3 extends over 13 amino acids. The DNA for the CDR3 is TGCAGCGTCATAGGGCAGGGGGCTCCTGAAGCTTTCTTT. Translated, it gives CSVIGQGAPEAFF. The full variable domain, in which reference TRBV29-1 and TRBJ1-1 provide the parts outside the CDR3, is SAVISQKPSRDICQRGTSLTIQCQVDSQVTMMFWYRQQPGQSLTLIATANQGSEATYESGFVIDKFPISRPNLTFSTLTVSNMSPEDSSIYLCSVIGQGAPEAFFGQGTRLTVV.

CDR3 residues: CASSDGAGGSARENIQYF. CDR3 sequence (DNA): TGTGCCAGCAGCGATGGAGCGGGAGGTAGCGCTCGAGAAAACATTCAGTACTTC. This rearrangement joins TRBV13 to TRBJ2-4, with 9 bases identical to TRBD2. CDR1 and CDR2 from the germline V gene are PRHDT and FYEKMQ (reference sequence). The CDR3 extends over 18 amino acids. V gave up 5 bases and J gave up 5 bases; unmatched junction bases: 16.

The sample holds many counts of this clonotype. The junction shows a germline mismatch at one end, possibly a read error. CDR3 nucleotides: TGTGCCAGCAGCCAGGGCCCTCCTGACGCTTTCTTT. Translation: CASSQGPPDAFF. V gene TRBV12-3 or TRBV12-4 combines with J gene TRBJ1-1; D may be TRBD1 (5 bases). CDR3 length: 12 residues.

J is TRBJ2-7 and V is TRBV28; 7 positions match TRBD1. The germline V gene has CDR1 MDHEN and CDR2 SYDVKM. After removal of 9 bases from V and 6 bases from J, the junction contained 5 bases not matched to a gene. The CDR3 consists of 11 residues. The CDR3 DNA follows: TGTGCCAGTAAAACAGGGGCCGAGCAGTACTTC. Protein sequence: CASKTGAEQYF.

The V call is TRBV20-1, the J call TRBJ1-4; possibly TRBD1 for D (6 bases). Deletions cut 1 base from V and 0 bases from J, with 6 bases between. CDR3 length: 14 residues. Per the germline V gene, CDR1 is DFQATT and CDR2 is SNEGSKA (reference sequence). The CDR3 sequence is CSARGTATNEKLFF. The CDR3 DNA sequence: TGCAGTGCTAGAGGGACAGCAACTAATGAAAAACTGTTTTTT.

This clonotype has a count of ten or more. The chain joins TRBV12-3 or TRBV12-4 to TRBJ1-5; D unclear. The CDR3 consists of 11 residues. V lost 3 bases and J 12 bases, leaving 9 bases between the germline ends. This CDR3 is CASSFSGVQHF. The CDR3 DNA is TGTGCCAGCAGTTTTAGTGGGGTCCAGCATTTT.

The chain recombines TRBV20-1 with TRBJ2-5; 8 positions agree with TRBD2. Germline CDR1 reads DFQATT; CDR2 reads SNEGSKA (reference sequence). V lost 3 bases to trimming and J lost 4 bases; unmatched junction nucleotides: 10. There are 15 residues in the CDR3. This CDR3 is CSARRRREVLETQYF. CDR3 sequence (DNA): TGCAGTGCTAGGCGGCGGCGGGAGGTTTTAGAGACCCAGTACTTC.

This clonotype was detected many times. The chain recombines TRBV6-1 with TRBJ2-7, with 10 bases matching TRBD1. V shed 5 bases, J shed 4 bases, and the junction held 8 bases outside the gene matches. The germline V gene encodes CDR1 MNHNS and CDR2 SASEGT. The CDR3 covers 15 residues. The CDR3 nucleotides are TGTGCCAGCAGTCAGCCGGGACAGGGGATTTACGAGCAGTACTTC. Translation gives CASSQPGQGIYEQYF.

This clonotype was seen many times. This sequence joins TRBV27 and TRBJ2-7; D not certain. V lost 4 bases and J lost 4, with 17 bases in between. CDR1 and CDR2 from the germline V gene are MNHEY and SMNVEV (reference sequence). The CDR3 is 15 residues long. The CDR3 bases are TGTGCCAGCAGTTCCAAACCCACGGCACAGTACGAGCAGTACTTC. Its protein is CASSSKPTAQYEQYF.

In its sample, this clonotype was seen many times. This rearrangement joins TRBV28 to TRBJ2-2, with TRBD2 matching over 14 bases. This CDR3 comprises 14 residues. The germline V gene has CDR1 MDHEN and CDR2 SYDVKM. As DNA, the CDR3 is TGTGGCACAGCAAGGGGGACTAGCGGGAGTGCGCTGTTTTTT. This gives the protein CGTARGTSGSALFF.

Turning to this clonotype: A read error may explain this, as a much larger clone is one base away. The genes are TRBV5-1 and TRBJ1-1; no clear D. CDR3 size: 14 residues. CDR1 and CDR2 from the germline V gene are SGHRS and YFSETQ. The CDR3 bases are TGCACCAGCAGCTTACAGTCGGAGGGCACTGAAGCTTTCTTT. Amino acid sequence: CTSSLQSEGTEAFF.

J is TRBJ2-5 and V is TRBV29-1; TRBD2 matches 13 bases. V dropped 8 bases and J dropped 0; count of bases not matched to a gene: 6. The CDR3 has 15 amino acids. Germline V CDR1 and CDR2: SQVTM, ANQGSEA. CDR3: CSTGLAGVDQETQYF. The CDR3 coding sequence is TGCAGCACAGGACTAGCGGGAGTAGACCAAGAGACCCAGTACTTC.

The chain combines TRBV20-1 with TRBJ2-7; the D call may be TRBD1 or TRBD2 (5 bases each). Germline V lookup: CDR1 DFQATT, CDR2 SNEGSKA (reference sequence). V lost 0 bases and J lost 4, with 16 bases in between. There are 15 residues in the CDR3. The CDR3 loop is CSARDRGALSYEQYF. Here the CDR3 DNA reads TGCAGTGCTAGAGATAGGGGAGCGTTATCTTACGAGCAGTACTTC.

On this clonotype: Sequence at one end of the junction differs from germline and may be a read error. The V gene is TRBV5-8, the J gene TRBJ1-4; 7 bases agree with TRBD1. This CDR3 spans 17 amino acids. Germline V gives CDR1 SGHTS, CDR2 YDEGEE. CDR3 in amino acids: CASSQDVTGEWIEKLFF. The CDR3 DNA follows: TGCGCCAGCAGCCAAGATGTCACAGGGGAATGGATTGAAAAACTGTTTTTT.

This sequence joins TRBV6-2 or TRBV6-3 and TRBJ2-7, with 12 bases aligning to TRBD1. This CDR3 is built from 17 residues. V shed 7 bases and J 2 bases; nucleotides not matched to a gene: 12. The germline V gene encodes CDR1 MNHEY and CDR2 SVGEGT. The CDR3 DNA reads TGTGCCAGCAACCCGGGACAGGGGGCCCCGTCTGCCTACGAGCAGTACTTC. Encoded protein: CASNPGQGAPSAYEQYF.

This clonotype has a count of ten or more. The V and J genes are TRBV12-3 or TRBV12-4 and TRBJ1-5; D is possibly TRBD1 (5 bases). V shed 11 bases and J shed 0 bases, with 14 bases lying between them. The CDR3 has 14 residues. CDR3: CASNRQYSNQPQHF. CDR3 DNA sequence: TGTGCCTCTAATCGACAGTATAGCAATCAGCCCCAGCATTTT.

Many counts were recorded for this clonotype. The gene calls are TRBV2 and TRBJ2-5; D unclear. Per germline, CDR1 SNHLY and CDR2 FYNNEI. The CDR3 consists of 10 residues. V gave up 8 bases and J gave up 4 bases, with 5 bases separating them. In DNA form, the CDR3 reads TGTGCCAGCTGGGGAGAGACCCAGTACTTC. Translating gives CASWGETQYF.

Comment on this clonotype: The final CDR3 position lacks the conserved phenylalanine or tryptophan, pointing to a likely read error. The J gene is TRBJ1-5, the V gene TRBV12-3 or TRBV12-4; D may be TRBD1 (5 bases). The CDR3 is 15 amino acids. V shed 5 bases and J shed 0 bases, with 11 bases lying between them. The CDR3 loop reads CASSDSVPSNQPQHL. For the CDR3, the DNA is TGTGCCAGCAGTGACAGTGTTCCTAGCAATCAGCCCCAGCATCTT.

This clonotype has ten or more counts. This chain uses TRBV2 with TRBJ2-7, with D perhaps TRBD2 (5 bases). Looked up from germline, CDR1 is SNHLY and CDR2 is FYNNEI. V was trimmed by 3 bases and J by 3 bases, leaving 15 bases between them. The CDR3 spans 15 residues. CDR3 nucleotides: TGTGCCAGCAGTGAGAGAGCGGTAGCGTTCTACGAGCAGTACTTC. This encodes CASSERAVAFYEQYF.

The rearrangement joins TRBV27 to TRBJ2-3, with D tentatively TRBD2 (6 bases). This CDR3 comprises 14 residues. The germline V gene has CDR1 MNHEY and CDR2 SMNVEV (reference sequence). V lost 3 bases, J lost 5 bases, and 12 bases lay in between. The CDR3 sequence is CASSFYGSGDTQYF. For the CDR3, the DNA is TGTGCCAGCAGTTTTTACGGGAGTGGAGATACGCAGTATTTT.

This clonotype was seen ten or more times. This rearrangement joins TRBV28 to TRBJ2-2; D ambiguous. V lost 3 bases and J lost 5, with 10 bases in between. This CDR3 is 14 amino acids long. Per the germline V gene, CDR1 is MDHEN and CDR2 is SYDVKM. This CDR3 is CASSFFVATGELFF. DNA for the CDR3: TGTGCCAGCAGTTTTTTTGTAGCAACCGGGGAGCTGTTTTTT.

This clonotype was seen many times. The J gene is TRBJ2-6, the V gene TRBV12-5, with D tentatively TRBD2 (6 bases). With 2 bases removed from V and 8 bases from J, the gap between germline ends came to 16 bases. Per germline, CDR1 LGHNT and CDR2 FRNRAP. The CDR3 consists of 16 residues. CDR3 nucleotide sequence: TGTGCTAGTGGTTTGTACGACGGGGGTACGTCCAACGTCCTGACTTTC. Protein product: CASGLYDGGTSNVLTF.